Sequencing of this T cell receptor (beta chain) was carried out in a study of blood T cell repertoires in COVID-19. About the study: There were acute and convalescent COVID-19 samples, and they came from the United States, Italy and Spain.

V was shortened by 4 bases and J by 9 bases, with 16 bases between the two germline ends. The CDR3 spans 14 residues. Germline values: CDR1 MRHNA, CDR2 SNTAGT. TCRdb keeps only in-frame clones here, not all; method: immunoSEQ multiplex PCR. The sample yields about 79,000 clones, around 90% seen once. This TCR came from a man aged 50-60 years with active COVID-19. The rearrangement uses TRBV6-4 and TRBJ2-1, with D possibly being TRBD2 (6 bases). Sequencing input: peripheral blood. DNA of the CDR3: TGTGCCAGCAGTGGTCGTACGGGGGTTGGTGAGCAGTTCTTC. Translation gives CASSGRTGVGEQFF.